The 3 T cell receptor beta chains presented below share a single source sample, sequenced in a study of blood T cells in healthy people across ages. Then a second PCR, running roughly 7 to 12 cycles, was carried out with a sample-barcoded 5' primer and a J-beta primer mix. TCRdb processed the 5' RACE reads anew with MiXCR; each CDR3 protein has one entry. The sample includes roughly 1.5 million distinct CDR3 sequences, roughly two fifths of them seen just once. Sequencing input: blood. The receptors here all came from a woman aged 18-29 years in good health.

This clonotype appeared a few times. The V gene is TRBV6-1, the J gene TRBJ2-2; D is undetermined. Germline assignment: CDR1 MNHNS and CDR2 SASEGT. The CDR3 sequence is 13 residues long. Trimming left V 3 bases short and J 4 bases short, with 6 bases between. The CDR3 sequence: CASSETPTGELFF. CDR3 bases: TGTGCCAGCAGTGAGACTCCCACCGGGGAGCTGTTTTTT.

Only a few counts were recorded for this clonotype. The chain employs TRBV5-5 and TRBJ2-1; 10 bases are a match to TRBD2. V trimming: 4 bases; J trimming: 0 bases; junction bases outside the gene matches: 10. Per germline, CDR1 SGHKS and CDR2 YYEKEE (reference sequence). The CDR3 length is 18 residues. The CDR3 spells CASSRLAGAAHSYNEQFF. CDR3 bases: TGTGCCAGCAGCCGTCTAGCGGGGGCCGCACACTCCTACAATGAGCAGTTCTTC.

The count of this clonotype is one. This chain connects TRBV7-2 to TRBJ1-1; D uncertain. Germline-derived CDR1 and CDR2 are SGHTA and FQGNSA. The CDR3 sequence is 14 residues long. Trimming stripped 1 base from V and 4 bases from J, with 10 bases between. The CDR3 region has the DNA TGTGCCAGCAGCTTAGTAGGGTTGGCCACTGAAGCTTTCTTT. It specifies CASSLVGLATEAFF.